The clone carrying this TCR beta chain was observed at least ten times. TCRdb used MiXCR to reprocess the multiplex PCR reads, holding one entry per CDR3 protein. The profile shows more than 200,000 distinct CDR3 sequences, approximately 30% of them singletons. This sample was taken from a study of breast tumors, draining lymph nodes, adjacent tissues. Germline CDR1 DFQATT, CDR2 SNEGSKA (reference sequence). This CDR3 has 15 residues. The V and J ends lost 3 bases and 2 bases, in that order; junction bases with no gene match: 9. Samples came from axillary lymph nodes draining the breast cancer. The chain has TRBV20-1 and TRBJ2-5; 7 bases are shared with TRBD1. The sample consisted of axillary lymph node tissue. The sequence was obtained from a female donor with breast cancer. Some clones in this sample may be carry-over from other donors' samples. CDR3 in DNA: TGCAGTGCTAGTAGGCCCACAGGGGCTCAAGAGACCCAGTACTTC. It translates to CSASRPTGAQETQYF.